This T cell receptor beta chain was recovered during a study of blood T cell repertoires in COVID-19. Methods used by the authors: Reference gene primer amplification gave estimated nucleated cell counts. The data were produced by immunoSEQ multiplex PCR, yet TCRdb's version contains in-frame clones alone and is incomplete. The D gene and trimming were derived from the DNA, and the V and J assignments and clone size from that table. The sample has 100,000 to 150,000 clones; 85% are singletons. Germline V gene sequence: CDR1 SGHTA, CDR2 FQGNSA. Trimming took 3 bases from V and 7 from J; bases not matched to a gene: 4. The CDR3 length is 14 residues.

The gene calls are TRBV7-2 and TRBJ2-1; TRBD1 aligns across 9 bases. The sequencing sample was made of peripheral blood. This TCR derives from a woman of 80 years or more with acute or convalescent COVID-19. The CDR3 bases are TGTGCCAGCAGCTTCGGGACAGGGTTTAATGAGCAGTTCTTC. Amino acid sequence: CASSFGTGFNEQFF. The full variable domain, its missing parts supplied by reference TRBV7-2 and TRBJ2-1, is GAGVSQSPSNKVTEKGKDVELRCDPISGHTALYWYRQSLGQGLEFLIYFQGNSAPDKSGLPSDRFSAERTGGSVSTLTIQRTQQEDSAVYLCASSFGTGFNEQFFGPGTRLTVL.